A selection of T cell receptor beta chains follows, all from one sample in a study of human thymus T cells. Data came from immunoSEQ multiplex PCR; TCRdb stores just in-frame clones and leaves some out. The top ten clones hold around 0.025% of a sample with about 120,000 clones, approximately 96% of them seen once. Sample: thymus tissue. Receptors originate from a boy less than two years old with a congenital heart defect but otherwise immunologically healthy. Both conserved end residues are part of each CDR3. A D gene is named only where the DNA matches it firmly. Rows may omit the clone size; those that give it use once, few, many or a size class.

>TRBV19|once|TRBJ2-3|TRBD2|16
TGTGCCAGTAGTAAGACTAGCGGGGACCGCACAGATACGCAGTATTTT
CASSKTSGDRTDTQYF
>TRBV5-4|NA|TRBJ2-3|TRBD2|16
TGTGCCAGCAGCCGGACGGCTAGCGGGGCCACAGATACGCAGTATTTT
CASSRTASGATDTQYF
>TRBV7-9|NA|TRBJ2-2|NA|15
TGTGCCAGCAGCTTAGCGGGGGGACACACCGGGGAGCTGTTTTTT
CASSLAGGHTGELFF
>TRBV5-8|NA|TRBJ2-7|NA|12
TGTGCCAGCAGCTTGTTCCTTGGCGAGCAGTACTTC
CASSLFLGEQYF
>TRBV7-8|NA|TRBJ2-1|NA|14
TGTGCCAGCAGCTTATCACCCCTAGGCAATGAGCAGTTCTTC
CASSLSPLGNEQFF
>TRBV9|NA|TRBJ2-5|NA|15
TGTGCCAGCAGCCAGATGACAGGGAGGCAAGAGACCCAGTACTTC
CASSQMTGRQETQYF
>TRBV5-5|NA|TRBJ2-7|NA|15
TGTGCCAGCAGCTTGGAATCACAGGGAAGCTACGAGCAGTACTTC
CASSLESQGSYEQYF
>TRBV7-3|NA|TRBJ1-1|TRBD1|14
TGTGCCAGCAGCGAGTATACAGGGGGCACTGAAGCTTTCTTT
CASSEYTGGTEAFF
>TRBV7-2|NA|TRBJ2-1|TRBD2|18
TGTGCCAGCAGCTGGGGTACTAGCGGGGAAAACTCCTACAATGAGCAGTTCTTC
CASSWGTSGENSYNEQFF
>TRBV28|NA|TRBJ1-3|NA|16
TGTGCCAGCAGTTCGAAGACCGGAAGCTCTGGAAACACCATATATTTT
CASSSKTGSSGNTIYF
>TRBV4-3|NA|TRBJ2-7|NA|15
TGCGCCAGCAGCCAAGATAAGGACGGGGTCTACGAGCAGTACTTC
CASSQDKDGVYEQYF
>TRBV7-6|NA|TRBJ2-3|TRBD2|17
TGTGCCAGCAGCTCGACGGACCTAGCGGGGGGGCCAGATACGCAGTATTTT
CASSSTDLAGGPDTQYF
>TRBV9|NA|TRBJ1-3|TRBD1|15
TGTGCCAGCAGCGAACGACAGGGAACAGGAAACACCATATATTTT
CASSERQGTGNTIYF
>TRBV4-3|NA|TRBJ1-1|NA|12
TGCGCCAGCAGCCAGCAGGGGAGAAAAGCTTTCTTT
CASSQQGRKAFF
>TRBV5-1|NA|TRBJ1-2|NA|13
TGCGCCAGCAGCTTGGGCGGGAACTATGGCTACACCTTC
CASSLGGNYGYTF
>TRBV7-9|NA|TRBJ1-2|NA|13
TGTGCCAGCAGCTTAGGGGCCCGCTATGGCTACACCTTC
CASSLGARYGYTF
>TRBV5-1|NA|TRBJ2-5|NA|15
TGCGCCAGCAGCTTGGGAACAGGGACCCAAGAGACCCAGTACTTC
CASSLGTGTQETQYF
>TRBV4-2|NA|TRBJ1-4|NA|15
TGTGCCAGCAGCCAAGGTGCCAGGGTTGATGAAAAACTGTTTTTT
CASSQGARVDEKLFF
>TRBV5-4|NA|TRBJ2-4|NA|14
TGTGCCAGCAGCCTCGAGGGGTACAAAAACATTCAGTACTTC
CASSLEGYKNIQYF
>TRBV7-2|NA|TRBJ2-7|TRBD2|16
TGTGCCAGCAGCTTAGAGGTTTCCGGGACTAGATACGAGCAGTACTTC
CASSLEVSGTRYEQYF
>TRBV18|NA|TRBJ2-7|TRBD2|20
TGTGCCAGCTCACCATCCGACGGGGGACTAGCGGGGGGCTCCCCCTACGAGCAGTACTTC
CASSPSDGGLAGGSPYEQYF
>TRBV21-1|NA|TRBJ2-7|NA|19
TGTGCCAGCAGCAAAGCGGCCCTACTTGACAGGAGGTGGAAGGGAGAGCAGTACTTC
CASSKAALLDRRWKGEQYF
>TRBV11-2|NA|TRBJ2-7|TRBD2|15
TGTGCCAGCAGCCGTCTTTCGCGGGGGGACTACGAGCAGTACTTC
CASSRLSRGDYEQYF
>TRBV5-6|NA|TRBJ2-7|NA|14
TGTGCCAGCAGCTTGAATAACAGGGATTACGAGCAGTACTTC
CASSLNNRDYEQYF
>TRBV5-1|once|TRBJ2-1|TRBD1|16
TGCGCCAGCAGCCCAATGACAGGGACAAGGGACAATGAGCAGTTCTTC
CASSPMTGTRDNEQFF
>TRBV5-5|NA|TRBJ1-2|NA|18
TGTGCCAGCAGCTTGATCCTTTTGATCAGGGCTCTTCCCTATGGCTACACCTTC
CASSLILLIRALPYGYTF
>TRBV10-3|once|TRBJ2-1|NA|14
TGTGCCACGACGGGACGCAGCTCCTACAATGAGCAGTTCTTC
CATTGRSSYNEQFF
>TRBV27|NA|TRBJ2-1|TRBD1|15
TGTGCCAGCAGTATAAGGGGGCGGCGGTACAATGAGCAGTTCTTC
CASSIRGRRYNEQFF
>TRBV14|NA|TRBJ2-7|TRBD2|20
TGTGCCAGCAGCCAAGAGTGTTCTAGCGGGGGGCTCGATGTTCGTTACGAGCAGTACTTC
CASSQECSSGGLDVRYEQYF
>TRBV6-5|NA|TRBJ2-1|NA|13
TGTGCCAGCAGTTACTCCGGCCACGGGGAGCAGTTCTTC
CASSYSGHGEQFF
>TRBV7-9|NA|TRBJ2-5|TRBD2|12
TGTGCCAGCAGCTCCGGGGGGGAGACCCAGTACTTC
CASSSGGETQYF
>TRBV6-5|NA|TRBJ2-3|TRBD2|15
TGTGCCAGCAGCCCCCTAGGGCGCGGGGGGTATACGCAGTATTTT
CASSPLGRGGYTQYF
>TRBV6-1|NA|TRBJ2-7|TRBD1|14
TGTGCCAGCAGCCCGGGACAGGGGGCCCATGGGCAGTACTTC
CASSPGQGAHGQYF
>TRBV28|NA|TRBJ2-1|NA|15
TGTGCCAGCAGCTCGAACTTCGACTCCTACAATGAGCAGTTCTTC
CASSSNFDSYNEQFF